This entry features one T cell receptor (beta chain) sequence. Its antigen is currently unknown. The CDR3 runs to 12 residues. Trimming removed 3 bases from V and 9 bases from J, with 9 bases in between. Germline V lookup: CDR1 SEHNR, CDR2 FQNEAQ (reference sequence). This entry comes from a study of shared clonotypes between healthy human individuals. On the study more broadly: Used for every donor were three CD4 naive, three CD4 memory, two CD8 naive and one CD8 memory plate. Study-level findings and limits: Though the depth was large, rarefaction showed that sorted-subset sequencing was incomplete.

Terminally differentiated effector memory CD45RA+ cells were excluded by CCR7 positive selection of CD45RO-negative cells. Deep-level assay runs were performed. Evenly divided among several immunoSEQ plates was the genomic DNA of each subset. Sequenced by immunoSEQ multiplex PCR; TCRdb stores in-frame clones only, minus some. This table holds millions of clones, about 95% found once. This chain joins TRBV7-9 and TRBJ2-1, with D possibly being TRBD2 (5 bases). The receptor's source is a man between 18 and 35 years old in good health. Sequenced: naive CD8+ T cells sorted from blood. The CDR3, as DNA: TGTGCCAGCAGCTTTGGACGGGGTGAGCAGTTCTTC. Encoded protein: CASSFGRGEQFF.